This T cell receptor beta chain is drawn from a study of blood T cell repertoires in COVID-19. The V gene lost 4 bases and the J gene lost 10 bases, with 16 bases spanning the gap. Germline V gives CDR1 SGHAT, CDR2 FQDESV (reference sequence). The CDR3 is 13 amino acids. The table came from immunoSEQ multiplex PCR; TCRdb's copy has only in-frame clones and leaves some out. The data show over 300,000 clones, with approximately 83% seen just once and roughly 2.2% held by the top ten. Source material: PBMCs or T cells enriched from blood (not recorded which). The chain uses TRBV11-1 and TRBJ1-1, with D possibly being TRBD1 (5 bases). The origin of this receptor is a man aged 30 to 39 who had recovered from COVID-19. In nucleotides, the CDR3 is TGTGCCAGCAGCTCCCAGAGAGGGACTCGAGCTTTCTTT. This encodes CASSSQRGTRAFF.